This entry concerns a single T cell receptor beta chain. This record comes from a study of blood T cell repertoires in COVID-19. For the study at large: There were acute and convalescent COVID-19 samples, and they came from the United States, Italy and Spain. T cells, B-cell-depleted T cells, or PBMCs supplied cDNA or gDNA.

Clinical histories supplied by participants themselves formed the basis of cohort assignment. Authors' processing steps: Quantification of nucleated cells was approximated via reference gene primer amplification. Measured with immunoSEQ multiplex PCR; TCRdb has only the in-frame clones, and not every one. From that table come the V and J calls and clone size; the DNA was used to work out D and trimming. The sample yields tens of thousands of clones, around 83% seen once. Germline CDR1 reads MDHEN; CDR2 reads SYDVKM. The CDR3 consists of 15 residues. The V end was cut by 3 bases, the J end by 8 bases, with 16 bases between.

Sequencing used PBMCs or T cells enriched from blood (not recorded which). The chain has TRBV28 and TRBJ1-4; D might be TRBD1 (5 bases). The receptor's source is a woman aged 45-65 years who had recovered from COVID-19. CDR3 loop: CASSLIWGSFEKLFF. The CDR3 region has the DNA TGTGCCAGCAGTTTGATATGGGGCTCTTTCGAAAAACTGTTTTTT.